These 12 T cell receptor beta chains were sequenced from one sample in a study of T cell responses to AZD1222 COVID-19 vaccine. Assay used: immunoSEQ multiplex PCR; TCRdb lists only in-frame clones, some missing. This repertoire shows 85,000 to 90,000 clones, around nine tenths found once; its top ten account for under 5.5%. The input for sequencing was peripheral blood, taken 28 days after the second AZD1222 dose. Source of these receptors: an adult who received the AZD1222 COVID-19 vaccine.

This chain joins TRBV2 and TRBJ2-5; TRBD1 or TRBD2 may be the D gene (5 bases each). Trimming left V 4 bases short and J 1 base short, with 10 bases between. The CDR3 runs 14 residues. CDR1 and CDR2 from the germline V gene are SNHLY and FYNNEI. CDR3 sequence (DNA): TGTGCCAGCAGTGCGCAGGGAGTCCAAGAGACCCAGTACTTC. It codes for CASSAQGVQETQYF.

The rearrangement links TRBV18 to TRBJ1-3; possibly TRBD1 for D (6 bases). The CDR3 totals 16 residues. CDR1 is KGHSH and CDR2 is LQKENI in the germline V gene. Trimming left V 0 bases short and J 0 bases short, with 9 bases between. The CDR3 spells CASSPPQGTSGNTIYF. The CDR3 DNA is TGTGCCAGCTCACCACCACAGGGCACCTCTGGAAACACCATATATTTT.

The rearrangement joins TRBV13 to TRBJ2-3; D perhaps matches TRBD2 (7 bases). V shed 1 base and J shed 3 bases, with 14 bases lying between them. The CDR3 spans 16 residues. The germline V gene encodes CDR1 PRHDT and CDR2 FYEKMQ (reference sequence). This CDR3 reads CASSLVGGALTDTQYF. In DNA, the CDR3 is TGTGCCAGCAGCTTAGTAGGGGGGGCTCTAACAGATACGCAGTATTTT.

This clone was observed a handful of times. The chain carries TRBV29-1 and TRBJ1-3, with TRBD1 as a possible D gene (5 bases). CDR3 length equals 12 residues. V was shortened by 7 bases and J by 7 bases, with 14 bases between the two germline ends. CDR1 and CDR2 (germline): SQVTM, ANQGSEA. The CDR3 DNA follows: TGCAGCGCCGGGACGGATGGGAACACCATATATTTT. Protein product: CSAGTDGNTIYF.

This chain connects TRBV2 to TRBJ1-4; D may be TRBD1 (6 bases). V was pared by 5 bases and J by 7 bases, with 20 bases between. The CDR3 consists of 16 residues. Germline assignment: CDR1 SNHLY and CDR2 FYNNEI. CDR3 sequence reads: CASSTRRQAEIEKLFF. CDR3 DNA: TGTGCCAGCAGTACTAGACGACAGGCGGAGATTGAAAAACTGTTTTTT.

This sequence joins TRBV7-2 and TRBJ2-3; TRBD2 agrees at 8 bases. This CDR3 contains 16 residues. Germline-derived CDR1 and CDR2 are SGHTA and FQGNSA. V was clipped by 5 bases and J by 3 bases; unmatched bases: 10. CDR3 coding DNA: TGTGCCAGCAGCCCCCGGGGGGGCCCGTTGACAGATACGCAGTATTTT. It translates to CASSPRGGPLTDTQYF. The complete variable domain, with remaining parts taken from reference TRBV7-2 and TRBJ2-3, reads GAGVSQSPSNKVTEKGKDVELRCDPISGHTALYWYRQSLGQGLEFLIYFQGNSAPDKSGLPSDRFSAERTGGSVSTLTIQRTQQEDSAVYLCASSPRGGPLTDTQYFGPGTRLTVL.

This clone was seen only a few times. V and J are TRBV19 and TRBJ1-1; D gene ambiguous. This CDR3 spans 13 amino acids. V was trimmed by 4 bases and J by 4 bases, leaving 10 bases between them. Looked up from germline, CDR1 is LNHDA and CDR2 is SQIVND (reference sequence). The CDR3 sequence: CASSSATITEAFF. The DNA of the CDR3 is TGTGCCAGTAGTAGTGCAACGATCACTGAAGCTTTCTTT.

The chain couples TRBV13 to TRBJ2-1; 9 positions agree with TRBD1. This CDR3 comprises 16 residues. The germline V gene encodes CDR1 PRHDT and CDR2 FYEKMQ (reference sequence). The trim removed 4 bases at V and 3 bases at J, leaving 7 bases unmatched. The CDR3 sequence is CASSSPGTGIYNEQFF. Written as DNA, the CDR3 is TGTGCCAGCAGCTCCCCCGGGACAGGGATCTACAATGAGCAGTTCTTC.

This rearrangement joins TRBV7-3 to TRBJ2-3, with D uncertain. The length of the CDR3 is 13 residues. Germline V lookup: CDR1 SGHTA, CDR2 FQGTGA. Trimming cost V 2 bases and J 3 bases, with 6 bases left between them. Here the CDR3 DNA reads TGTGCCAGCAGCTTAGAGTATACAGATACGCAGTATTTT. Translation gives CASSLEYTDTQYF.

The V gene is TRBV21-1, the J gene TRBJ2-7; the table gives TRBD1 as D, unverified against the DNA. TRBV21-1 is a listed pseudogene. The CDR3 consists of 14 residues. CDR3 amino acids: CASGRARGVDEQYF. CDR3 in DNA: TGTGCCAGCGGAAGGGCCAGGGGGGTAGACGAGCAGTACTTC.

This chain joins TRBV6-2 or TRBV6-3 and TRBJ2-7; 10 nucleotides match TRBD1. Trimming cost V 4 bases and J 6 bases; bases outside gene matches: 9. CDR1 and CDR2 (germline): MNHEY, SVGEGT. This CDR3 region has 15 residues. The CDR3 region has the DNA TGTGCCAGCAGTTTGAAGGGACAGGGGACAAGCGAGCAGTACGTC. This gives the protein CASSLKGQGTSEQYV.

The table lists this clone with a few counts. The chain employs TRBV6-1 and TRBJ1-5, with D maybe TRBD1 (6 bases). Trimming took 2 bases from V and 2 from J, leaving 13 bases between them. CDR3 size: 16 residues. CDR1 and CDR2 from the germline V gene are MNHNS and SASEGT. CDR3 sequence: CASSEQTGLGNQPQHF. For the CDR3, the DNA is TGTGCCAGCAGTGAACAGACAGGCCTTGGCAATCAGCCCCAGCATTTT.